This entry describes one T cell receptor (beta chain). The data derive from a study of blood T cell repertoires in COVID-19. Study-wide context: Acute-phase and convalescent COVID-19 samples originated in the United States, Italy and Spain.

Before being deemed recovered, Cohort 3 donors had two negative PCRs, clearance, or symptom resolution. Generated by immunoSEQ multiplex PCR, the TCRdb table keeps only in-frame clones and is missing some. This table has roughly 160,000 clones, roughly 82% appearing once. This sequence originates from a man over 45 who had recovered from COVID-19. The sample consisted of PBMCs or T cells enriched from blood (not recorded which).

CDR3 protein: CASSELAGGLAYEQYF. The CDR3 DNA follows: TGTGCCAGCAGTGAACTGGCGGGAGGTTTAGCCTACGAGCAGTACTTC. This chain joins TRBV25-1 and TRBJ2-7, with 8 bases aligning to TRBD2. Germline values: CDR1 MGHDK, CDR2 SYGVNS. J was trimmed by 2 bases and V by 2 bases; bases with no gene match: 8. The CDR3 sequence is 16 residues long.